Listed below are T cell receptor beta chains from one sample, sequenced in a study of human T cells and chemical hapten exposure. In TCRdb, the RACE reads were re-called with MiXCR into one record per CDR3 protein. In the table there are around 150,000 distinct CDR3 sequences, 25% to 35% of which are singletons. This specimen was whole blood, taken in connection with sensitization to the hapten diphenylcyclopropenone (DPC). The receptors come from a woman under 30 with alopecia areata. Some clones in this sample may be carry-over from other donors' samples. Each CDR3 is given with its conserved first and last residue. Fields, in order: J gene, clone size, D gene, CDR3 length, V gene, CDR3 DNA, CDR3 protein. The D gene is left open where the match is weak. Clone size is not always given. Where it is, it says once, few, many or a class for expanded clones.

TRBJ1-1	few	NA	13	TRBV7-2	TGTGCCAGCAGTCGCAGACATCAGTTCGAAGCTTTCTTT	CASSRRHQFEAFF
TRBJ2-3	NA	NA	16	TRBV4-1	TGCGCCAGCAGCCAAGAACTTGCCCTAGGTGCAGATACGCAGTATTTT	CASSQELALGADTQYF
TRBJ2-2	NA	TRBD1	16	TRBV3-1	TGTGCCAGCAGCCAAGGGACAGGGATGAACACCGGGGAGCTGTTTTTT	CASSQGTGMNTGELFF
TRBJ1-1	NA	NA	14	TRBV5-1	TGCGCCAGCAGCTTGAGGGAGGGGAACACTGAAGCTTTCTTT	CASSLREGNTEAFF
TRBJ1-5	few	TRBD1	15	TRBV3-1	TGTGCCAGCAGCCACGGACAGGGTGGCCGTCAGCCCCAGCATTTT	CASSHGQGGRQPQHF
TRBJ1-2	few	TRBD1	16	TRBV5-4	TGTGCCAGCAGCTCACCGGACAGGGTGGTTTCTTATGGCTACACCTTC	CASSSPDRVVSYGYTF
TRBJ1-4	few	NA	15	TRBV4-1	TGCGCCAGCAGCCAAGGAGGGGGGTACGGTGAAAAACTGTTTTTT	CASSQGGGYGEKLFF
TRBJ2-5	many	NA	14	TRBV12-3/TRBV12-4	TGTGCCAGCAGCCCCTTATGGGGAGAAGAGACCCAGTACTTC	CASSPLWGEETQYF
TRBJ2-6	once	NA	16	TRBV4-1	TGCGCCAGCAGCCAAGCTGGGAAGCTAGGGGCCAACGTCCTGACTTTC	CASSQAGKLGANVLTF
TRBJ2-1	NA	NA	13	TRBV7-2	TGTGCCAGCAGCACCGGACTGCACAATGAGCAGTTCTTC	CASSTGLHNEQFF
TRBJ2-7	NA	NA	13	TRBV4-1	TGCGCCAGCTCCACGGATGGAGCCTACGAGCAGTACTTC	CASSTDGAYEQYF
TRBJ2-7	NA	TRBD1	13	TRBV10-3	TGTGCCATCGGGGACAGGAACAACTACGAGCAGTACTTC	CAIGDRNNYEQYF
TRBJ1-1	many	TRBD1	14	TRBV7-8	TGTGCCAGCATGCTAGGGACAGGGAACACTGAAGCTTTCTTT	CASMLGTGNTEAFF
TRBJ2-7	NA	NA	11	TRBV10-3	TGTGCCATCAGCGGAGGGAGTGAGCAGTACTTC	CAISGGSEQYF
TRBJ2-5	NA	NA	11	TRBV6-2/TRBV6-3	TGTGCCAGCAGTTACACGGAGACCCAGTACTTC	CASSYTETQYF
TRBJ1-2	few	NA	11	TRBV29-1	TGCAGCCATGCAGAGAACTATGGCTACACCTTC	CSHAENYGYTF
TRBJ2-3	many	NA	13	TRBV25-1	TGTGCCAGCAGTGACTCTAACCCAGATACGCAGTATTTT	CASSDSNPDTQYF
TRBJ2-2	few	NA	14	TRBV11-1	TGTGCCAGCAGCCCAGGGGTGAACACCGGGGAGCTGTTTTTT	CASSPGVNTGELFF
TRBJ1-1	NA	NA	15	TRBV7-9	TGTGCCAGCAGCTTAGCCACGGGGGCAAGAGGTGAAGCTTTCTTT	CASSLATGARGEAFF
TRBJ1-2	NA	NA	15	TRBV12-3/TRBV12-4	TGTGCCAGCAGTTTAAGCGGACGGGGATTTTATGGCTACACCTTC	CASSLSGRGFYGYTF
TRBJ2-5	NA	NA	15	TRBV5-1	TGCGCCAGCAGCTTTATGGGCGGACCTGAAGAGACCCAGTACTTC	CASSFMGGPEETQYF
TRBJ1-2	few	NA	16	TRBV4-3	TGCGCCAGCAGCCAAGATCCCCAGGGCGTACGATCTGGCTACACCTTC	CASSQDPQGVRSGYTF
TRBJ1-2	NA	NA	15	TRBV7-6	TGTGCCAGCAGCCCCGTAAGGGCAGGTTCCTATGGCTACACCTTC	CASSPVRAGSYGYTF
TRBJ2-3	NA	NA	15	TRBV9	TGTGCCAGCAGCGCCGGGGCGTTTAGCACAGATACGCAGTATTTT	CASSAGAFSTDTQYF
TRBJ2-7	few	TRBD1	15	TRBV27	TGTGCCAGCAGTTTATCGTGGCAGGGGGCGTACGAGCAGTACTTC	CASSLSWQGAYEQYF
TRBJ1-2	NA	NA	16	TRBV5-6	TGTGCCAGCAGCTTGGCCGGTGTTAGGGCTAACTATGGCTACACCTTC	CASSLAGVRANYGYTF
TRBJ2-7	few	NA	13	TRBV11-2	TGTGCCACTGCCTCCGACACAGAATACGAGCAGTACTTC	CATASDTEYEQYF
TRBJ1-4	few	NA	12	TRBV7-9	TGTGCCAGCAGCCCCAGTTATGAAAAACTGTTTTTT	CASSPSYEKLFF
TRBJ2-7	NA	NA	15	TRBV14	TGTGCCAGCAGCCAAAGGCAGGCCACTTCCTACGAGCAGTACTTC	CASSQRQATSYEQYF
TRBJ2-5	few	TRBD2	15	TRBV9	TGTGCCAGCAGCGTAGGGAGGGGAGGGGAAGAGACCCAGTACTTC	CASSVGRGGEETQYF
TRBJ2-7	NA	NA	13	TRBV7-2	TGTGCCAGCACCAGGACAGACTCCTACGAGCAGTACTTC	CASTRTDSYEQYF
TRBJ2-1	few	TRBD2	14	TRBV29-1	TGCAGCGTCGATAGCGGGAGAAGGGTAGGGGAGCAGTTCTTC	CSVDSGRRVGEQFF
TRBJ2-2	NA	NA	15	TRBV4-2	TGTGCCAGCAGCCATTCACCCAGTGGCACCGGGGAGCTGTTTTTT	CASSHSPSGTGELFF
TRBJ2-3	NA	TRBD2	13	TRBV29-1	TGCAGCGTTGGGCGGGAGGTAGGAGATACGCAGTATTTT	CSVGREVGDTQYF
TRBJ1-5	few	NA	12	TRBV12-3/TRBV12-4	TGTGCCAGCAGTGACGGGAATCAGCCCCAGCATTTT	CASSDGNQPQHF
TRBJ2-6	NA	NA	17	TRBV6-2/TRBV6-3	TGTGCCAGCACCCGGCCCGCGGGCCTCTCTGGGGCCAACGTCCTGACTTTC	CASTRPAGLSGANVLTF
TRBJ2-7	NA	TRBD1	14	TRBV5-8	TGTGCCAGCAGCTACTATGGACAGGGTGAGGCGCAGTACTTC	CASSYYGQGEAQYF
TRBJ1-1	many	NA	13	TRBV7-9	TGTGCCAGCAGCTTAGTCGACGATTCTGAAGCTTTCTTT	CASSLVDDSEAFF
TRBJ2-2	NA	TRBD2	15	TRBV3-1	TGTGCCAGCAGCCAGCTAGCGGGAGCGGGCGGGGAGCTGTTTTTT	CASSQLAGAGGELFF
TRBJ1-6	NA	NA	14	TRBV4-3	TGCGCCAGCAGCCAAGAATCCAGGAATTCACCCCTCCACTTT	CASSQESRNSPLHF
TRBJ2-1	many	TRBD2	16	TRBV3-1	TGTGCCAGCAGCCCTATAGCGGGGGGACTCTACAATGAGCAGTTCTTC	CASSPIAGGLYNEQFF
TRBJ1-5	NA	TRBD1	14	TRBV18	TGTGCCAGCTCGCCGGGACAGAGCAATCAGCCCCAGCATTTT	CASSPGQSNQPQHF
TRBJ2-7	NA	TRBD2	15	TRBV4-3	TGCGCCAGCAGCCAGATAGCGGGAGGGACCTACGAGCAGTACTTC	CASSQIAGGTYEQYF
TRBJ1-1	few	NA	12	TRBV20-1	TGCAGTGCTTCCCTCGAGGGCGGTGAAGCTTTCTTT	CSASLEGGEAFF
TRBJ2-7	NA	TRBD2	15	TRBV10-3	TGTGCCATACGGAGTATAGCGGGGGGCTCCTACGAGCAGTACTTC	CAIRSIAGGSYEQYF
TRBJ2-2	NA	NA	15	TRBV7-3	TGTGCCAGCAGCCCGACAGGCGAAGACACCGGGGAGCTGTTTTTT	CASSPTGEDTGELFF
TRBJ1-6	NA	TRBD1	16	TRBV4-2	TGTGCCAGCAGCCAAGGTGCCGGGACAGGGAATTCACCCCTCCACTTT	CASSQGAGTGNSPLHF
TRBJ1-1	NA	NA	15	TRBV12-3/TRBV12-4	TGTGCCAGCAGCTCCCGGCGGGGGATGAACACTGAAGCTTTCTTT	CASSSRRGMNTEAFF
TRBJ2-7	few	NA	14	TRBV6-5	TGTGCCAGCAGCTCCGGGCCTAACCGGGGGGAGCAGTACTTC	CASSSGPNRGEQYF
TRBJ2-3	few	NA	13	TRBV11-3	TGTGCCAGCAGCTTACAGTCTCGAGATACGCAGTATTTT	CASSLQSRDTQYF
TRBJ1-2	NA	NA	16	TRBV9	TGTGCCAGCAGCGTAGATGGGAGTAGTGCTAACTATGGCTACACCTTC	CASSVDGSSANYGYTF
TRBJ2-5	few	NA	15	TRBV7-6	TGTGCCAGCAGCTTAGCGGCGGGGACCCAAGAGACCCAGTACTTC	CASSLAAGTQETQYF
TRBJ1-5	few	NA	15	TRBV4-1	TGCGCCAGCAGCCGGGGAGTGCTAGGCGATCAGCCCCAGCATTTT	CASSRGVLGDQPQHF
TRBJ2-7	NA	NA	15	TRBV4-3	TGCGCCAGCAGCCCTTCGGGCCAGTGGAGCCACGAGCAGTACTTC	CASSPSGQWSHEQYF
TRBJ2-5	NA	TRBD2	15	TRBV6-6	TGTGCCAGCAGAAGAACTAGCGGGTTCCAAGAGACCCAGTACTTC	CASRRTSGFQETQYF
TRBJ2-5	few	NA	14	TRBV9	TGTGCCAGCAGCGTAGTTGGGGGTCAAGAGACCCAGTACTTC	CASSVVGGQETQYF
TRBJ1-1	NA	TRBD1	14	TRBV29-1	TGCAGCGTAGAACTCCGACAGGGAGGCACTGAAGCTTTCTTT	CSVELRQGGTEAFF
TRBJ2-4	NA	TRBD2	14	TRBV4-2	TGTGCCAGTCTAGCGGGGGTAGCCAAAAACATTCAGTACTTC	CASLAGVAKNIQYF
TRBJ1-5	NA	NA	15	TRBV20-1	TGCAGTGCTAGACAGGGTAGGGGGGGGAATCAGCCCCAGCATTTT	CSARQGRGGNQPQHF
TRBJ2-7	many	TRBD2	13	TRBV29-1	TGCAGCGCTAAGGGACTAGCGAACTACGAGCAGTACTTC	CSAKGLANYEQYF